The next 26 T cell receptor beta chains were all read from a single sample in a study of spatial heterogeneity in lung cancer. TCRdb reanalysed the 5' RACE reads using MiXCR and keeps one entry per CDR3 protein. The sample contains about 100,000 distinct CDR3 sequences, 4.4% of which appear only once. Their target antigens are unknown. Notes on the study in general: Expanded alpha and beta TCR counts within tumors tracked tumor mutation counts.

Time point denoted: sample taken at primary tumor resection. This specimen was lung tumor tissue, taken at surgery. All receptors come from a male donor with early-stage non-small cell lung cancer.

This clonotype was seen at least ten times. This chain's CDR3 is CASSLLAEETQYF. The CDR3, as DNA: TGTGCCAGCAGCTTACTAGCCGAGGAGACCCAGTACTTC. V gene TRBV12-3 or TRBV12-4 combines with J gene TRBJ2-5, with D possibly TRBD2 on 6 matching bases. With 6 bases removed from V and 5 bases from J, the gap between germline ends came to 13 bases. The CDR3 consists of 13 residues.

This clonotype was detected many times. CDR3 sequence reads: CASSVQGGMNTEAFF. The CDR3 DNA follows: TGTGCCAGCTCGGTACAGGGGGGGATGAACACTGAAGCTTTCTTT. The genes are TRBV18 and TRBJ1-1, with 8 bases fitting TRBD1. In germline, CDR1 is KGHSH, CDR2 LQKENI. V lost 6 bases, J lost 0 bases, and 6 bases stayed unmatched. This CDR3 has 15 residues.

This clonotype was counted at least ten times. The chain is built from TRBV6-1 and TRBJ1-1, with D perhaps TRBD1 (6 bases). Germline V lookup: CDR1 MNHNS, CDR2 SASEGT. Trimming took off 6 bases at V and 8 bases at J, with 37 bases between the two ends. The CDR3 is made up of 20 amino acids. The DNA of the CDR3 is TGTGCCAGCAGCCCACCCTACCACAGGGCAGATTTAGATTTGGATTCGGAAGCTTTCTTT. This gives the protein CASSPPYHRADLDLDSEAFF.

The table lists this clonotype with many counts. The CDR3 nucleotides read TGTGCCAGCAGCCACTTCCCTACTAGCACAGATACGCAGTATTTT. It encodes CASSHFPTSTDTQYF. The rearrangement joins TRBV27 to TRBJ2-3; D call uncertain. The CDR3 consists of 15 residues. V gave up 6 bases and J gave up 0 bases, with 13 bases separating them. Germline loops: CDR1 MNHEY, CDR2 SMNVEV (reference sequence).

This clonotype was seen at least ten times. This chain joins TRBV12-3 or TRBV12-4 and TRBJ2-3, with D tentatively TRBD2 (5 bases). The V end was cut by 6 bases, the J end by 4 bases, with 14 bases between. The CDR3 contains 14 residues. CDR3 sequence: CASSPLILADTQYF. CDR3 nucleotide sequence: TGTGCCAGCAGCCCTCTTATACTAGCAGATACGCAGTATTTT.

Ten or more counts support this clonotype. The J gene is TRBJ1-3, the V gene TRBV12-3 or TRBV12-4; 7 bases align to TRBD1. V was clipped by 4 bases and J by 2 bases; unmatched bases: 8. The CDR3 has 16 residues. CDR3 sequence: CASSYTGVWPGNTIYF. CDR3 sequence (DNA): TGTGCCAGCAGTTATACAGGGGTTTGGCCTGGAAACACCATATATTTT.

This clonotype showed up many times. This chain connects TRBV7-9 to TRBJ1-1; no reliable D call. The CDR3 loop spans 12 amino acids. V lost 3 bases and J 8 bases, leaving 10 bases between the germline ends. From germline, CDR1 is SEHNR and CDR2 FQNEAQ (reference sequence). The CDR3 is CASSFSGLEAFF. DNA of the CDR3: TGTGCCAGCAGCTTCAGCGGGCTAGAAGCTTTCTTT.

This clonotype was found a few times. The chain carries TRBV6-1 and TRBJ1-2, with D uncertain. Trimming shortened V by 3 bases and J by 7 bases, and 9 bases separated the two germline ends. The germline V gene encodes CDR1 MNHNS and CDR2 SASEGT. The length of the CDR3 is 12 residues. The CDR3 nucleotides read TGTGCCAGCAGTGACCCCCGCCTTGGCTACACCTTC. Translation: CASSDPRLGYTF.

This clonotype appeared many times. This chain connects TRBV7-9 to TRBJ2-5; D gene unclear. This CDR3 comprises 13 residues. V gave up 3 bases and J gave up 2 bases, with 7 bases separating them. Germline CDR1 and CDR2: SEHNR and FQNEAQ (reference sequence). The CDR3 protein is CASSLGRQETQYF. CDR3 sequence (DNA): TGTGCCAGCAGCTTGGGCAGACAAGAGACCCAGTACTTC.

The chain employs TRBV7-2 and TRBJ1-1, with a possible D match to TRBD1 (6 bases). The CDR3 contains 13 residues. Trimming shortened V by 5 bases and J by 3 bases, and 10 bases separated the two germline ends. Germline values: CDR1 SGHTA, CDR2 FQGNSA. The CDR3 reads CASSAHRDTEAFF. The CDR3 DNA reads as TGTGCCAGCAGCGCCCACAGGGACACTGAAGCTTTCTTT.

This clonotype was picked up many times. The CDR3 spells CASRGGGRPEQYF. The DNA for the CDR3 is TGTGCCAGCAGAGGGGGAGGGCGCCCCGAGCAGTACTTC. The chain is built from TRBV12-3 or TRBV12-4 and TRBJ2-7, with D perhaps matching TRBD2 (7 bases). The CDR3 has 13 amino acids. Trimming shortened V by 6 bases and J by 6 bases, and 15 bases separated the two germline ends.

This clonotype was detected many times. The gene calls are TRBV7-9 and TRBJ2-7; D might be TRBD2 (5 bases). The CDR3 totals 13 residues. Trimming cost V 6 bases and J 2 bases, with 11 bases left between them. The germline V gene encodes CDR1 SEHNR and CDR2 FQNEAQ (reference sequence). The CDR3 sequence is CASRTGSTYEQYF. DNA of the CDR3: TGTGCCAGCAGGACGGGGTCTACCTACGAGCAGTACTTC.

This clonotype has only a few counts. The chain's CDR3 is CATSIGSQRNEKLFF. Here the CDR3 DNA reads TGTGCCACCAGCATCGGGTCACAGAGAAATGAAAAACTGTTTTTT. The rearrangement uses TRBV15 and TRBJ1-4; D remains unclear. Trimming removed 4 bases at V and 5 bases at J, with 14 bases between. The CDR3 extends over 15 amino acids. Germline V gene lookup returns CDR1 LNHNV and CDR2 YYDKDF (reference sequence).

This clonotype was picked up many times. The J gene is TRBJ2-7, the V gene TRBV7-9; D gene unclear. Germline-derived CDR1 and CDR2 are SEHNR and FQNEAQ (reference sequence). V was shortened by 5 bases and J by 5 bases, with 13 bases between the two germline ends. The CDR3 consists of 13 residues. CDR3 region: CASSKGLPNEQYF. CDR3 DNA: TGTGCCAGCAGCAAAGGGCTACCGAACGAGCAGTACTTC.

In this sample, this clonotype turned up many times. This chain links TRBV13 with TRBJ1-1; 7 bases align to TRBD1. Germline-derived CDR1 and CDR2 are PRHDT and FYEKMQ (reference sequence). The CDR3 loop spans 14 amino acids. V shed 5 bases, J shed 6 bases, and the junction held 9 bases outside the gene matches. The CDR3 coding sequence is TGTGCCAGCAGCCGACGGGGACAGTGGGCTGAAGCTTTCTTT. Amino acids: CASSRRGQWAEAFF.

This chain connects TRBV7-9 to TRBJ1-2; TRBD1 might be the D (5 bases). V lost 5 bases and J 4 bases, leaving 8 bases between the germline ends. Germline values: CDR1 SEHNR, CDR2 FQNEAQ (reference sequence). This CDR3 is 12 amino acids long. The CDR3 protein is CASSDSFYGYTF. As DNA, the CDR3 is TGTGCCAGCAGCGACAGCTTCTATGGCTACACCTTC.

Ten or more counts support this clonotype. The chain links TRBV19 to TRBJ2-2; D is undetermined. Germline V gene sequence: CDR1 LNHDA, CDR2 SQIVND (reference sequence). Trimming removed 5 bases from V and 4 bases from J, with 11 bases in between. This CDR3 contains 14 residues. Written as DNA, the CDR3 is TGTGCCAGTAGTCGAGGACCGGGCACCGGGGAGCTGTTTTTT. As protein: CASSRGPGTGELFF.

This clonotype appeared many times. V usage is TRBV29-1 and J usage is TRBJ1-1, with D hard to call. Germline CDR1 reads SQVTM; CDR2 reads ANQGSEA. V was clipped by 3 bases and J by 5 bases, with 10 bases between them. There are 12 residues in the CDR3. This CDR3 is CSVDKARTEAFF. The CDR3, as DNA: TGCAGCGTTGATAAAGCCAGGACTGAAGCTTTCTTT.

This clonotype was counted ten times or more. This chain links TRBV20-1 with TRBJ1-1; the D gene is possibly TRBD1 (5 bases). CDR1 and CDR2 (germline): DFQATT, SNEGSKA (reference sequence). The CDR3 covers 14 residues. Deletions cut 0 bases from V and 1 base from J, with 9 bases between. The CDR3 DNA sequence: TGCAGTGCTAGAGATTCTGGACAGAACACTGAAGCTTTCTTT. Translating gives CSARDSGQNTEAFF.

This clonotype came up many times. The rearrangement links TRBV11-2 to TRBJ2-3, with unresolved D. Deletions cut 1 base from V and 0 bases from J, with 11 bases between. The CDR3 is 16 amino acids. Germline CDR1 SGHAT, CDR2 FQNNGV. In DNA form, the CDR3 reads TGTGCCAGCAGCTTAGGTTCCCAGACGAGCACAGATACGCAGTATTTT. Translating it yields CASSLGSQTSTDTQYF.

The genes are TRBV2 and TRBJ2-7, with D possibly being TRBD2 (6 bases). Germline V CDR1 and CDR2: SNHLY, FYNNEI. The CDR3 covers 13 residues. V was pared by 5 bases and J by 2 bases, with 10 bases between. The CDR3: CASSLGLTYEQYF. The CDR3 DNA is TGTGCCAGCAGTCTGGGACTCACCTACGAGCAGTACTTC.

The sample holds many counts of this clonotype. The V and J genes are TRBV2 and TRBJ2-1; tentatively, D is TRBD2 (6 bases). V was trimmed by 0 bases and J by 7 bases, leaving 10 bases between them. This CDR3 comprises 14 residues. CDR1 and CDR2 (germline): SNHLY, FYNNEI. The CDR3 sequence: CASSEARRANEQFF. The CDR3, as DNA: TGTGCCAGCAGTGAAGCGCGGAGGGCTAATGAGCAGTTCTTC.

There are many counts of this clonotype. V is TRBV2 and J is TRBJ1-1; tentatively, D is TRBD1 (5 bases). This CDR3 region has 14 residues. Germline CDR1 is SNHLY and CDR2 is FYNNEI. V lost 8 bases to trimming and J lost 6 bases, with 19 bases between them. CDR3 coding DNA: TGTGCCAGCGCACTAACCCAGGGAGGCCCTGAAGCTTTCTTT. This gives the protein CASALTQGGPEAFF.

This clonotype was found many times. This CDR3 reads CASSQAGTERIQYF. In nucleotides, the CDR3 is TGTGCCAGCAGCCAAGCCGGGACAGAACGCATTCAGTACTTC. The chain employs TRBV3-1 and TRBJ2-4; TRBD1 matches 7 bases. CDR1 LGHDT and CDR2 YNNKEL come from the germline V gene (reference sequence). The J segment lost 9 bases and the V segment lost 1 base, leaving 6 bases of the junction unmatched. The CDR3 totals 14 residues.

This clonotype was picked up many times. The chain has TRBV28 and TRBJ1-6; no definite D call. Germline V gene lookup returns CDR1 MDHEN and CDR2 SYDVKM. CDR3 length equals 16 residues. V lost 6 bases and J lost 0, with 12 bases in between. CDR3: CASRTDVSSYNSPLHF. The CDR3 DNA is TGTGCCAGCAGAACGGACGTGAGCTCCTATAATTCACCCCTCCACTTT. Drawing the rest from reference TRBV28 and TRBJ1-6, the complete variable domain is DVKVTQSSRYLVKRTGEKVFLECVQDMDHENMFWYRQDPGLGLRLIYFSYDVKMKEKGDIPEGYSVSREKKERFSLILESASTNQTSMYLCASRTDVSSYNSPLHFGNGTRLTVT.

In this sample, this clonotype turned up many times. This chain links TRBV7-9 with TRBJ2-2; 8 bases align to TRBD1. V gave up 0 bases and J gave up 6 bases; unmatched junction bases: 6. CDR3 length: 16 residues. Germline CDR1 SEHNR, CDR2 FQNEAQ (reference sequence). CDR3 DNA: TGTGCCAGCAGCTTAGCAAGGACAGGGTCCGCCGGGGAGCTGTTTTTT. Its translation: CASSLARTGSAGELFF.